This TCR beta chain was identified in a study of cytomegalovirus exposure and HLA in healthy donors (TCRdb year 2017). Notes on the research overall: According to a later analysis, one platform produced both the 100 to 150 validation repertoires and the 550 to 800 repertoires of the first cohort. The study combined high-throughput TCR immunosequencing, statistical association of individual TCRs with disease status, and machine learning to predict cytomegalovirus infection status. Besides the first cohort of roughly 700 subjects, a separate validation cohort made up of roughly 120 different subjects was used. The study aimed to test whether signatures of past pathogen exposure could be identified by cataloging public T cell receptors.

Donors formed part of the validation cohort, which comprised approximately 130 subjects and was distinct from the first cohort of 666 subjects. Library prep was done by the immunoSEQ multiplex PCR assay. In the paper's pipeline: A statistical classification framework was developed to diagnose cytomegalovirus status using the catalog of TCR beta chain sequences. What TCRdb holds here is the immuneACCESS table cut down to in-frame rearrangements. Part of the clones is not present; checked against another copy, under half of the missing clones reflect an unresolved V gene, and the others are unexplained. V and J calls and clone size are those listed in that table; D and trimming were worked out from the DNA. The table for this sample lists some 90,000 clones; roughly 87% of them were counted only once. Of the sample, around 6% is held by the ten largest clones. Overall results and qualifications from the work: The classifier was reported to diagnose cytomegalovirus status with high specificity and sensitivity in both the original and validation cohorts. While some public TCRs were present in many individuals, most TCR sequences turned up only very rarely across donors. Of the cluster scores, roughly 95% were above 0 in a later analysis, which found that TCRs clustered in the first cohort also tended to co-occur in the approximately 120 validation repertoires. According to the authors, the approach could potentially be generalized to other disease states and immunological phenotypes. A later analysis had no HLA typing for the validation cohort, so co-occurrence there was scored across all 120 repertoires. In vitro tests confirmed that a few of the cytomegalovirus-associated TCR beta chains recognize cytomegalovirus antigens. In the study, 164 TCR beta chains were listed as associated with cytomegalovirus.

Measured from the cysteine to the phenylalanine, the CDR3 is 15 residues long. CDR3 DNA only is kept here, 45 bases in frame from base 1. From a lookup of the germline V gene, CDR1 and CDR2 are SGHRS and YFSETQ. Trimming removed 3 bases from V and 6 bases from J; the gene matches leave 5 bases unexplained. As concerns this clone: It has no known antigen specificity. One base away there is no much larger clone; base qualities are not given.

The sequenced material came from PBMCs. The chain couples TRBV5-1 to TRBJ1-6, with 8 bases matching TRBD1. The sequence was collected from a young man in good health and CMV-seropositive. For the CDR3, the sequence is CASSSRDRGNSPLHF. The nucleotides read TGCGCCAGCAGCTCCAGAGACAGGGGTAATTCACCCCTCCACTTT.